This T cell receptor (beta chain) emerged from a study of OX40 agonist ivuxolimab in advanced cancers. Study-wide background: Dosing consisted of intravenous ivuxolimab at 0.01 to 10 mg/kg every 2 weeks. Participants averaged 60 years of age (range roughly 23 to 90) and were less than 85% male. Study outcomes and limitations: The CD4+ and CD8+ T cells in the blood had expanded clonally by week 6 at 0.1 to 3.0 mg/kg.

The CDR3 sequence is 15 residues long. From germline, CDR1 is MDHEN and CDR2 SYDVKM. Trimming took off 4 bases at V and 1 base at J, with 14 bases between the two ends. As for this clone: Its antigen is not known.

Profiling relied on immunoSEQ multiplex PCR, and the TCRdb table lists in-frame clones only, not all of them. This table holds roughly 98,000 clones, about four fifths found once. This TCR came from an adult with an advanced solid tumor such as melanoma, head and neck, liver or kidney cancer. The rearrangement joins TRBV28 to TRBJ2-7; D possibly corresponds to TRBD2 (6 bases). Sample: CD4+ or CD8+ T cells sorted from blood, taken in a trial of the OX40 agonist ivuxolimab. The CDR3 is CASSSHGGGSYEQYF. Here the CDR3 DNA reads TGTGCCAGCAGTTCCCATGGTGGGGGGTCCTACGAGCAGTACTTC.